The present TCR beta chain was sequenced within a study of T cells in Graves' hyperthyroidism and ophthalmopathy. Study-wide findings and caveats: Model-based prediction identified ophthalmopathy a median 6.5 months prior to its onset.

The CDR3 contains 15 residues. V was clipped by 2 bases and J by 0 bases, with 10 bases between them. The germline gives CDR1 LGHDT, CDR2 YNNKEL (reference sequence). Graves' hyperthyroidism was deemed stable given no ophthalmopathy progression within 18 months. The patients, who ranged from 18 to 65 in age, presented with newly diagnosed hyperthyroidism lasting under 2 months. Patients showing uncontrolled infection, other autoimmune disease, pregnancy or lactation were ineligible. Amplified TCR beta CDR3 regions came from RNA transcripts. The HTBI set primed first-round TCR CDR3 RT-PCR. TCRdb called the multiplex PCR reads again in MiXCR, with one record for every CDR3 protein. The table lists about 550,000 distinct CDR3 sequences, more than 20% of them singletons, with more than 20% in the top ten. This clonotype was found a few times. Antigen specificity is unknown.

Sequencing was carried out using blood. This sequence originates from a man aged 18 to 29 with Graves' hyperthyroidism. V gene TRBV3-1 combines with J gene TRBJ2-5; D remains unclear. The CDR3 nucleotides read TGTGCCAGCAGCCAACCCCTACCCTACCAAGAGACCCAGTACTTC. Its protein product is CASSQPLPYQETQYF.